A single count supports the clone carrying this TCR beta chain. The data stem from a study of CD8+ T cells in alopecia areata. Stated treatment: oral pan-JAK inhibitor, 5-10 mg twice daily. CDR1 is LGHNA and CDR2 is YSLEER in the germline V gene. Trimming removed 4 bases from V and 0 bases from J; junction bases left unmatched: 6. The CDR3 totals 18 residues. TCR sequencing used cDNA made by reverse transcription of extracted RNA. Only in-frame clones appear in the TCRdb table, and some are missing; sequencing was by immunoSEQ multiplex PCR. The data show some 150,000 clones, roughly four fifths seen once.

This clonotype was obtained from a human donor with alopecia areata. The source was CD8+ T cells sorted from blood, collected at week 4, from a patient treated with tofacitinib. J is TRBJ2-3 and V is TRBV4-3, with 14 bases that match TRBD2. The CDR3 loop is CASSPGLAGDTSTDTQYF. The CDR3 DNA follows: TGCGCCAGCAGCCCGGGACTAGCGGGGGACACTAGCACAGATACGCAGTATTTT.